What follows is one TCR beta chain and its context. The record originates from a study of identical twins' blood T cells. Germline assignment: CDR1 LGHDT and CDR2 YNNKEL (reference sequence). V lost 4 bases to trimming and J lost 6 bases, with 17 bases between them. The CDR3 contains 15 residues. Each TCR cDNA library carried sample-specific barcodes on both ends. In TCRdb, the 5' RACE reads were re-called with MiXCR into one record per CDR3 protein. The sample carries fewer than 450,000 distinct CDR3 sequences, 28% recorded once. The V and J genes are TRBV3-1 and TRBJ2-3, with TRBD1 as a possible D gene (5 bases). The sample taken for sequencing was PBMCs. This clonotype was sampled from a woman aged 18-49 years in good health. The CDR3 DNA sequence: TGTGCCAGCAGCCCCAGGGCAGGGCTTTCGGATACGCAGTATTTT. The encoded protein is CASSPRAGLSDTQYF.